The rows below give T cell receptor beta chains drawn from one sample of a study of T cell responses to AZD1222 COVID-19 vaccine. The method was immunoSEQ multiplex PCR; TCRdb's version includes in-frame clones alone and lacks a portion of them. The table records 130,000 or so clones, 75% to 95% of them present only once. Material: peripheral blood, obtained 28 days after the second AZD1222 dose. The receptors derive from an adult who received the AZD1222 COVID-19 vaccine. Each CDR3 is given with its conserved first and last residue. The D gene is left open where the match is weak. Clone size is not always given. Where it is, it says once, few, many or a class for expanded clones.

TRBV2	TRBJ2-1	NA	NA	CASNLRQGSHNEQFF	TGTGCCAGCAACCTAAGGCAAGGGTCCCACAATGAGCAGTTCTTC
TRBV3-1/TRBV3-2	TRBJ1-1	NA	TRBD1	CASSQGARGWKTEAFF	TGTGCCAGCAGCCAAGGAGCCAGGGGGTGGAAGACTGAAGCTTTCTTT
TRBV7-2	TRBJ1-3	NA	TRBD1	CASSRQGAGNTIYF	TGTGCCAGCAGCAGACAGGGGGCTGGAAACACCATATATTTT
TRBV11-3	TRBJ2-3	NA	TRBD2	CASSSWGSGRAGADTQYF	TGTGCCAGCAGCTCCTGGGGTAGCGGGAGGGCCGGGGCAGATACGCAGTATTTT
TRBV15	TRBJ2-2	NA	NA	CATSRDIGLSLTGELFF	TGTGCCACCAGCAGAGATATTGGACTGTCCCTCACCGGGGAGCTGTTTTTT
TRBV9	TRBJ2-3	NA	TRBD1	CASSVVGQVTVDTQYF	TGTGCCAGCAGCGTAGTAGGACAGGTGACTGTGGATACGCAGTATTTT
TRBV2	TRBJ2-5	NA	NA	CASSEEGHRETQYF	TGTGCCAGCAGTGAAGAGGGCCATAGGGAGACCCAGTACTTC
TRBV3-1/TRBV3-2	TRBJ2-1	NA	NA	CASSQFARTPPFF	TGTGCCAGCAGCCAATTTGCCAGAACACCTCCGTTCTTC
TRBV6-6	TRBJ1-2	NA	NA	CASRGAPYGYTF	TGTGCCAGCAGGGGGGCGCCCTATGGCTACACCTTC
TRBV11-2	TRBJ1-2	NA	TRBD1	CASRSPGQGPNYGYTF	TGTGCCAGCAGATCCCCGGGACAGGGCCCTAACTATGGCTACACCTTC
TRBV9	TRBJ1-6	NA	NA	CASSVSTLMDSPLHF	TGTGCCAGCAGCGTTTCGACACTTATGGATTCACCCCTCCACTTT
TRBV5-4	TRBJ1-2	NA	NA	CASSLESGTLGYTF	TGTGCCAGCAGCTTGGAGTCAGGGACTCTGGGCTACACCTTC
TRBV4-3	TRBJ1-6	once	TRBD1	CASSSRTGGNNSPLHF	TGCGCCAGCAGCTCGCGGACAGGGGGCAATAATTCACCCCTCCACTTT
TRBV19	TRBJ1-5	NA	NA	CASSTRDGFYQPQHF	TGTGCCAGTAGTACCCGGGACGGATTTTATCAGCCCCAGCATTTT
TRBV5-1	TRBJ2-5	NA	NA	CASSLETGRETQYF	TGCGCCAGCAGCTTGGAGACAGGGAGGGAGACCCAGTACTTC
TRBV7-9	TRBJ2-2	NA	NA	CASSSPRLGNTGELFF	TGTGCCAGCAGCTCCCCGCGGCTAGGGAACACCGGGGAGCTGTTTTTT
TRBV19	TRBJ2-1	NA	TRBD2	CASSPPRSGRADEQFF	TGTGCCAGTAGTCCACCTAGGAGCGGGAGGGCCGATGAGCAGTTCTTC
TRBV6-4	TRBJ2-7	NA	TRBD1	CASSDLGQGYQSYEQYF	TGTGCCAGCAGTGACCTGGGACAGGGATACCAGTCCTACGAGCAGTACTTC
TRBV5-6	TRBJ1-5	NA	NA	CASSLRTTHQPQHF	TGTGCCAGCAGCTTGCGTACTACACATCAGCCCCAGCATTTT
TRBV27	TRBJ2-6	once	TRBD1	CASSSGQGASGANVLTF	TGTGCCAGCAGTTCGGGACAGGGGGCCTCTGGGGCCAACGTCCTGACTTTC
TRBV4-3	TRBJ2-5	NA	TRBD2	CASSQWNGRETQYF	TGCGCCAGCAGCCAATGGAACGGGAGGGAGACCCAGTACTTC
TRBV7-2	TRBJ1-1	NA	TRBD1	CASSLVGTGIRTEAFF	TGTGCCAGCAGCTTAGTAGGGACAGGGATTCGAACTGAAGCTTTCTTT
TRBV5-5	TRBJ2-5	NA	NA	CASSRQVGGETQYF	TGTGCCAGCAGCCGGCAGGTGGGGGGAGAGACCCAGTACTTC
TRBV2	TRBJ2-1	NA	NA	CASIGDSYNEQFF	TGTGCCAGCATTGGAGACTCTTACAATGAGCAGTTCTTC
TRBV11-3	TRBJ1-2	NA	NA	CASSLGCSTGYYGYTF	TGTGCCAGCAGCTTAGGTTGCTCGACGGGTTACTATGGCTACACCTTC
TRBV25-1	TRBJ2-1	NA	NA	CASSGPGNEQFF	TGTGCCAGCAGTGGCCCTGGGAATGAGCAGTTCTTC
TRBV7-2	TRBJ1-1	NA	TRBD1	CASSLATGMNTEAFF	TGTGCCAGCAGCTTAGCGACAGGGATGAACACTGAAGCTTTCTTT
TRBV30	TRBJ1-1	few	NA	CAWGRQSPVRAFF	TGTGCCTGGGGGAGACAGTCTCCTGTTCGAGCTTTCTTT
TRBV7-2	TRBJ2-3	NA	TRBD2	CASSPKGSAGVSTDTQYF	TGTGCCAGCAGCCCCAAGGGGTCCGCGGGAGTAAGCACAGATACGCAGTATTTT
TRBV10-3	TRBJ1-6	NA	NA	CAIRSLNSPLHF	TGTGCCATCAGGAGCTTAAATTCACCCCTCCACTTT
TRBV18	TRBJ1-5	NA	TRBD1	CASSPPLGQANQPQHF	TGTGCCAGCTCACCACCCCTAGGACAGGCAAATCAGCCCCAGCATTTT
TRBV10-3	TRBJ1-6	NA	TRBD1	CAIRGQNNSPLHF	TGTGCCATTCGGGGACAGAATAATTCACCCCTCCACTTT
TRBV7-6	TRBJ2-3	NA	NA	CASSLGGGATSADTQYF	TGTGCCAGCAGCTTAGGGGGTGGGGCCACCTCGGCAGATACGCAGTATTTT
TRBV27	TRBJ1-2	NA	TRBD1	CASSTGTGFYTF	TGTGCCAGCAGTACCGGGACAGGATTCTACACCTTC
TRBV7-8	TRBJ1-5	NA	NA	CASSLGPVGNQPQHF	TGTGCCAGCAGCTTAGGGCCCGTGGGCAATCAGCCCCAGCATTTT
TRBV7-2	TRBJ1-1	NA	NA	CASSPDEWTEAFF	TGTGCCAGCAGTCCAGACGAGTGGACTGAAGCTTTCTTT
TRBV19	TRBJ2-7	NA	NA	CASSPRGGSSYEQYF	TGTGCCAGTAGTCCCCGTGGAGGGAGCTCCTACGAGCAGTACTTC
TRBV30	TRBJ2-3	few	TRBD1	CAWKPGQGYDTQYF	TGTGCCTGGAAACCGGGACAGGGGTACGATACGCAGTATTTT
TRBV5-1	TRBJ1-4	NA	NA	CASSSGQINEKLFF	TGCGCCAGCAGCTCTGGACAGATAAATGAAAAACTGTTTTTT
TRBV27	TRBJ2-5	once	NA	CASNPGGRYQETQYF	TGTGCCAGCAACCCCGGGGGGCGCTATCAAGAGACCCAGTACTTC
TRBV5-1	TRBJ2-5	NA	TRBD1	CASSPPTGVTETQYF	TGCGCCAGCAGCCCGCCGACAGGGGTCACAGAGACCCAGTACTTC
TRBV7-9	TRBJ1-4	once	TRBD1	CASSLDTGDEKLFF	TGTGCCAGCAGCTTAGATACAGGGGATGAAAAACTGTTTTTT
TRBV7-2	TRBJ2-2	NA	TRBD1	CASSLRQGNTGELFF	TGTGCCAGCAGCCTCCGACAGGGGAACACCGGGGAGCTGTTTTTT
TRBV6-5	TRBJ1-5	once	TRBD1	CASSRTGGNQPQHF	TGTGCCAGCAGCCGGACAGGGGGCAATCAGCCCCAGCATTTT
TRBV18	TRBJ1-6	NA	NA	CASSPLSGQRNSPLHF	TGTGCCAGCTCACCACTGTCAGGACAGAGAAATTCACCCCTCCACTTT
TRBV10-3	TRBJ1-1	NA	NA	CAISPGTAMNTEAFF	TGTGCCATCAGTCCCGGGACGGCCATGAACACTGAAGCTTTCTTT
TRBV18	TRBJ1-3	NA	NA	CASSYRKNGFSGNTIYF	TGTGCCAGCTCCTACAGGAAAAACGGTTTCTCTGGAAACACCATATATTTT
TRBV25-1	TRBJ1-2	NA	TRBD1	CASSSGGAFGYTF	TGTGCCAGCAGCTCAGGGGGCGCGTTTGGCTACACCTTC